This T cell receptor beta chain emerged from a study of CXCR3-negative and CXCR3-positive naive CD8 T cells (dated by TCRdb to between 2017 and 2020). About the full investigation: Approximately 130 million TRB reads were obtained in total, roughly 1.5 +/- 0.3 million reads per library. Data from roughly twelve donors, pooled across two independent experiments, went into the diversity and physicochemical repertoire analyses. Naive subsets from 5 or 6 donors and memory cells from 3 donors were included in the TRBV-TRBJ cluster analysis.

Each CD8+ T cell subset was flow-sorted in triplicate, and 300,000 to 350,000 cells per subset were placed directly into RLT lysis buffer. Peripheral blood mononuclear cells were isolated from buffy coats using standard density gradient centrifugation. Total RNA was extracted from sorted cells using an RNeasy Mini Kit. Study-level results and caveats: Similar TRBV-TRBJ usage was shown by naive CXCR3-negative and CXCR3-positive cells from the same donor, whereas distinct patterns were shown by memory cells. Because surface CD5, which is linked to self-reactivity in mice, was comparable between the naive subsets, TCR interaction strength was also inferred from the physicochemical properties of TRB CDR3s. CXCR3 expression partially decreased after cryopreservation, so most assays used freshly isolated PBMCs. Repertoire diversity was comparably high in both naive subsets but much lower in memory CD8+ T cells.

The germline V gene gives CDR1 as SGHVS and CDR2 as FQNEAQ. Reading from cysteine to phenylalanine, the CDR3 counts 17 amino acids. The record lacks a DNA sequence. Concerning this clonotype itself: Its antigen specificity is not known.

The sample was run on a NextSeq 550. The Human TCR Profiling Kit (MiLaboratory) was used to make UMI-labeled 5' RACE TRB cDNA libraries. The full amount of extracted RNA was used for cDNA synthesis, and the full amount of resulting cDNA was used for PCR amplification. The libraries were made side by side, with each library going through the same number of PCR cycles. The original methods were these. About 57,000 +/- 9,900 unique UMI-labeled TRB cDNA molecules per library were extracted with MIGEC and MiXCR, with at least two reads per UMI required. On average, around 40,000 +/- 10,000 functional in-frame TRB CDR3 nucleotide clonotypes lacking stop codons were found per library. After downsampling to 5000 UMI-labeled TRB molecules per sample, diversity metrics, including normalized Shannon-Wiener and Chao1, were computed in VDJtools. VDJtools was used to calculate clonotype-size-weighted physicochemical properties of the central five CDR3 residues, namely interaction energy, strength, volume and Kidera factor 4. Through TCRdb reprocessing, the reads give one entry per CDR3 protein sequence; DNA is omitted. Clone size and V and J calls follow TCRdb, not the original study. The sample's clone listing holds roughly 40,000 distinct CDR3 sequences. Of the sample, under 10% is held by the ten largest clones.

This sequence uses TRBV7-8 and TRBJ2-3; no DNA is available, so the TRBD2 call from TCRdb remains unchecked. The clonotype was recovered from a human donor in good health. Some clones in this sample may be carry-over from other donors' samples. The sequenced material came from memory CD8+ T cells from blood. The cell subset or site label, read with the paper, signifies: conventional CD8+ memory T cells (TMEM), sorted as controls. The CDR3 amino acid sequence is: CASFWRVAGDSTDTQYF.